These T cell receptor beta chains were read from a single sample in a study of OX40 agonist ivuxolimab in advanced cancers. Produced via immunoSEQ multiplex PCR; TCRdb's table is partial and in-frame only. The sample lists 60,000 or so clones, around 87% occurring once. The starting material was CD4+ or CD8+ T cells sorted from blood, obtained in a trial of the OX40 agonist ivuxolimab. The receptors originated from an adult with an advanced solid tumor such as melanoma, head and neck, liver or kidney cancer. Each CDR3 is given with its conserved first and last residue. Fields, in order: J gene, D gene, V gene, clone size, CDR3 length, CDR3 DNA, CDR3 protein. A D gene is named only where the DNA matches it firmly. Expanded clones get a size class; other rows say once, few or many, or leave the size out.

J: TRBJ2-1
D: .
V: TRBV9
size: .
length: 11
DNA: TGTGCCAGCAGCGGGGGCAATGAGCAGTTCTTC
CDR3: CASSGGNEQFF

J: TRBJ1-2
D: .
V: TRBV29-1
size: medium-sized
length: 11
DNA: TGCAGCGCTCCCGGCAGCTATGGCTACACCTTC
CDR3: CSAPGSYGYTF

J: TRBJ1-1
D: .
V: TRBV28
size: .
length: 13
DNA: TGTGCCAGCAGTTGGGAACGTGATCTTGAAGCTTTCTTT
CDR3: CASSWERDLEAFF

J: TRBJ1-1
D: .
V: TRBV6-5
size: .
length: 15
DNA: TGTGCCAGCACGTTCAGAGGGGTGGTAGACACTGAAGCTTTCTTT
CDR3: CASTFRGVVDTEAFF

J: TRBJ2-3
D: TRBD2
V: TRBV4-3
size: .
length: 16
DNA: TGCGCCAGCAGCCAAGCTCGACTAGCGGGGAGAGATACGCAGTATTTT
CDR3: CASSQARLAGRDTQYF

J: TRBJ2-3
D: TRBD2
V: TRBV7-2
size: once
length: 18
DNA: TGTGCCAGCAGCCCTACGGGAGGCGGGGGGGCTCGCACAGATACGCAGTATTTT
CDR3: CASSPTGGGGARTDTQYF

J: TRBJ2-4
D: TRBD2
V: TRBV6-6
size: .
length: 15
DNA: TGTGCCAGCAGCGCGCCTAGCGGGGGGGTCGCTTTTCAGTACTTC
CDR3: CASSAPSGGVAFQYF

J: TRBJ1-2
D: TRBD1
V: TRBV9
size: .
length: 14
DNA: TGTGCCAGCAGCGTGAGAGGGGGCATCGAGGGCTACACCTTC
CDR3: CASSVRGGIEGYTF

J: TRBJ2-5
D: TRBD2
V: TRBV5-1
size: .
length: 16
DNA: TGCGCCAGCAGTCAAATGACTAGCGGGGGGCTGGAGACCCAGTACTTC
CDR3: CASSQMTSGGLETQYF

J: TRBJ2-5
D: .
V: TRBV11-2
size: .
length: 13
DNA: TGTGCCAGCAGCTTAGAGGTGCAAGAGACCCAGTACTTC
CDR3: CASSLEVQETQYF

J: TRBJ2-2
D: .
V: TRBV19
size: .
length: 18
DNA: TGTGCCAGTAGTATAATATCTTCAATGGCCCTAGGGCCCGGGGAGCTGTTTTTT
CDR3: CASSIISSMALGPGELFF

J: TRBJ2-3
D: .
V: TRBV19
size: .
length: 19
DNA: TGTGCCAGTAGCCCTCTCTCGGCTATCGACAGTCCGTACGCAGATACGCAGTATTTT
CDR3: CASSPLSAIDSPYADTQYF

J: TRBJ2-3
D: .
V: TRBV7-3
size: once
length: 16
DNA: TGTGCCAGCAGCCCTCCCGGGGGAAATAGCACAGATACGCAGTATTTT
CDR3: CASSPPGGNSTDTQYF

J: TRBJ1-1
D: .
V: TRBV6-6
size: .
length: 16
DNA: TGTGCCAGCAGTTACTTCGCGGGACATCCGAACACTGAAGCTTTCTTT
CDR3: CASSYFAGHPNTEAFF

J: TRBJ1-6
D: .
V: TRBV9
size: .
length: 13
DNA: TGTGCCAGCAGCTTGACAGATAATTCACCCCTCCACTTT
CDR3: CASSLTDNSPLHF

J: TRBJ2-7
D: .
V: TRBV5-6
size: .
length: 13
DNA: TGTGCCAGCAGCCCCGGGACACCCGTCGAGCAGTACTTC
CDR3: CASSPGTPVEQYF

J: TRBJ2-2
D: .
V: TRBV14
size: .
length: 16
DNA: TGTGCCAGCAGCCAAGAATGGGCAGCTAACACCGGGGAGCTGTTTTTT
CDR3: CASSQEWAANTGELFF

J: TRBJ2-7
D: .
V: TRBV7-7
size: .
length: 13
DNA: TGTGCCAGCAGCCCAGAACTGGGTAGCGAGCAGTACTTC
CDR3: CASSPELGSEQYF

J: TRBJ2-2
D: .
V: TRBV9
size: .
length: 14
DNA: TGTGCCAGCAAGCCGCCCACAGGGTCCGGGGAGCTGTTTTTT
CDR3: CASKPPTGSGELFF

J: TRBJ1-1
D: .
V: TRBV7-7
size: .
length: 18
DNA: TGTGCCAGCAGCTCCACCTTCGGGAGCGAATATCCGAACACTGAAGCTTTCTTT
CDR3: CASSSTFGSEYPNTEAFF

J: TRBJ2-7
D: .
V: TRBV5-6
size: .
length: 14
DNA: TGTGCCAGCAGCGTCAGGGACGTTACCTACGAGCAGTACTTC
CDR3: CASSVRDVTYEQYF

J: TRBJ2-2
D: .
V: TRBV6-1
size: .
length: 13
DNA: TGTGCCAGCAGTGAAGGGTACAACGGGGAGCTGTTTTTT
CDR3: CASSEGYNGELFF